This entry lists 9 T cell receptor beta chains sequenced from one sample in a study of monozygotic twins with cystic fibrosis. Profiled with immunoSEQ multiplex PCR; TCRdb holds only in-frame clones, not every one. Here the sample spans about 20,000 clones, around nine tenths being singletons. Sequencing used blood. The receptors originated from a woman aged 25 to 39 with cystic fibrosis.

J is TRBJ2-1 and V is TRBV9; no definite D call. V was clipped by 0 bases and J by 3 bases, with 13 bases between them. The germline V gene has CDR1 SGDLS and CDR2 YYNGEE. This CDR3 region has 16 residues. The CDR3 sequence is CASSVGPTQGYNEQFF. The CDR3 coding sequence is TGTGCCAGCAGCGTAGGCCCGACCCAAGGCTACAATGAGCAGTTCTTC.

The chain employs TRBV14 and TRBJ1-2, with D unclear. Germline V lookup: CDR1 SGHDN, CDR2 FVKESK. The V and J ends lost 3 bases and 0 bases respectively, with 5 bases between them. This CDR3 region has 13 residues. The CDR3 region has the DNA TGTGCCAGCAGCCAGGACGCTAACTATGGCTACACCTTC. It specifies CASSQDANYGYTF.

V gene TRBV6-4 combines with J gene TRBJ2-3; D possibly corresponds to TRBD2 (6 bases). The CDR3 is 12 residues long. Germline V gene lookup returns CDR1 MRHNA and CDR2 SNTAGT. V lost 8 bases and J 2 bases, leaving 8 bases between the germline ends. DNA for the CDR3: TGTGCCAGCTCGGACTACACAGATACGCAGTATTTT. It is translated as CASSDYTDTQYF.

Of note for this clone: Germline is not matched at one junction end, which may reflect a read error. The chain combines TRBV20-1 with TRBJ2-3; maybe TRBD2 (6 bases). CDR3 length equals 10 residues. Germline CDR1 DFQATT, CDR2 SNEGSKA (reference sequence). The CDR3 DNA reads TGCAGTGCTAGAGAATATGGGACTCATTTT. Residues: CSAREYGTHF.

The chain combines TRBV4-1 with TRBJ2-3, with 7 positions matching TRBD2. CDR3 length: 17 residues. Trimming cost V 0 bases and J 0 bases; bases outside gene matches: 6. CDR1 and CDR2 (germline): MGHRA, YSYEKL. The CDR3 DNA reads as TGCGCCAGCAGCCAAGATCCCCTAGCGGAGAGCACAGATACGCAGTATTTT. Translation gives CASSQDPLAESTDTQYF.

The gene calls are TRBV6-1 and TRBJ1-2; 7 nucleotides agree with TRBD1. This CDR3 is 15 amino acids long. Germline V CDR1 and CDR2: MNHNS, SASEGT. V was pared by 4 bases and J by 3 bases, with 8 bases of the junction left unmatched. In DNA form, the CDR3 reads TGTGCCAGCAGTGCCGACCGACAGGGACACTATGGCTACACCTTC. Encoded protein: CASSADRQGHYGYTF.

This chain joins TRBV29-1 and TRBJ2-7, with 9 nucleotides matching TRBD1. Germline CDR1 is SQVTM and CDR2 is ANQGSEA. V was clipped by 7 bases and J by 3 bases; unmatched bases: 4. The CDR3 runs to 12 residues. The CDR3 DNA is TGCAGCGCGGGACAGGGTTACTACGAGCAGTACTTC. Its translation is CSAGQGYYEQYF.

The genes are TRBV6-5 and TRBJ2-1, with 7 bases matching TRBD1. This CDR3 is 13 amino acids long. Trimming took 5 bases from V and 5 from J; bases not matched to a gene: 3. Looked up from germline, CDR1 is MNHEY and CDR2 is SVGAGI. The CDR3 protein is CASSPRGNNEQFF. The DNA for the CDR3 is TGTGCCAGCAGTCCCAGGGGGAACAATGAGCAGTTCTTC.

This sequence joins TRBV11-2 and TRBJ2-1; 14 nucleotides line up with TRBD2. With V trimmed by 5 bases and J by 7 bases, 10 bases remained unmatched. CDR1 SGHAT and CDR2 FQNNGV come from the germline V gene. The CDR3 sequence is 17 residues long. The CDR3 nucleotides are TGTGCCAGCAGCACAGCCGGGACTAGCGGGGGAGGTAATGAGCAGTTCTTC. Protein product: CASSTAGTSGGGNEQFF.